This T cell receptor (beta chain) was recorded in a study of T cells in Graves' hyperthyroidism and ophthalmopathy. Among ophthalmopathy patients, the Clinical Activity Score reached at least 3, the NOSPECS grade reached at least 4, and duration remained under 3 months. Source material for PBMCs was less than 12 ml fresh peripheral blood. This clonotype was counted many times. The antigen is unknown. Germline loops: CDR1 DFQATT, CDR2 SNEGSKA (reference sequence). The V and J ends lost 3 bases and 5 bases respectively, with 14 bases between them. This CDR3 has 14 amino acids. Broader study findings: Most thyroid clonotypes expanded above 0.001 were also detected in blood. Median prediction lead before ophthalmopathy onset was 5.5 to 7 months with the model.

The TCR beta CDR3 regions underwent amplification using RNA transcripts as the source. When the TCR CDR3 underwent first-round RT-PCR, the HTBI primer set was used. Each CDR3 protein gets one entry after TCRdb re-called the multiplex PCR reads with MiXCR. The sample holds some 320,000 distinct CDR3 sequences; around 13% are singletons and the top ten take about a third. The chain uses TRBV20-1 and TRBJ1-5; possibly TRBD1 for D (6 bases). Sequenced input: blood. This TCR was recovered from a woman aged 40 to 55 with Graves' ophthalmopathy. The chain's CDR3 is CSASGGPVDQPQHF. The CDR3 DNA is TGCAGTGCTAGCGGGGGGCCGGTAGATCAGCCCCAGCATTTT.